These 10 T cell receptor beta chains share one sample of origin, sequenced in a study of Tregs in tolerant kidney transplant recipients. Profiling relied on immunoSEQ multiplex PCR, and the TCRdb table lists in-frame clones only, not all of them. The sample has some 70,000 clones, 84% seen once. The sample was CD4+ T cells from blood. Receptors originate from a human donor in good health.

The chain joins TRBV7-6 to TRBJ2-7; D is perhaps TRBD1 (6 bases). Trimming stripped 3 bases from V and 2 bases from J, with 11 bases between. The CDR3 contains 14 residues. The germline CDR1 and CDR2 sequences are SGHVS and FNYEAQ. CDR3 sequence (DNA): TGTGCCAGCAGCTTCCAGGACAGTACCTACGAGCAGTACTTC. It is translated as CASSFQDSTYEQYF.

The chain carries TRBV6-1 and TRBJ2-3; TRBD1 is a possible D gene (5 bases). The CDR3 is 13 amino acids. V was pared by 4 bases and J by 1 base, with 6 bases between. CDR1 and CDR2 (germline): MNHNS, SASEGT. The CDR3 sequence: CASSGQRTDTQYF. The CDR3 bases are TGTGCCAGCAGTGGACAGCGCACAGATACGCAGTATTTT.

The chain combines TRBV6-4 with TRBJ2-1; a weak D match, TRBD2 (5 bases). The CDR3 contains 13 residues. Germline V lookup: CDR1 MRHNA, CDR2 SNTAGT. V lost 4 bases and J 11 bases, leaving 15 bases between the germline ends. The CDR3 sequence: CASSGGGGSQQFF. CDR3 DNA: TGTGCCAGCAGTGGAGGAGGCGGATCACAGCAGTTCTTC.

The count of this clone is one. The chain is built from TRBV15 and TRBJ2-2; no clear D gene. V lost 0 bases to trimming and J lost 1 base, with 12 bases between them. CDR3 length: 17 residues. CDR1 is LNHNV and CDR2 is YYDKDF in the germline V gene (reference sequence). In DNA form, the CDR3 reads TGTGCCACCAGCAGAGACGGTATTGGGGAGAACACCGGGGAGCTGTTTTTT. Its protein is CATSRDGIGENTGELFF.

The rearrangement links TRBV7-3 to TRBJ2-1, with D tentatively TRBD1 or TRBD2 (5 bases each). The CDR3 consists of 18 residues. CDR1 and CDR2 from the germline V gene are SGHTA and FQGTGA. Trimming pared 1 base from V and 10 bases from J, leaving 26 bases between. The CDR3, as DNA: TGTGCCAGCAGCTTAAGGGGGTCGGTGGGGCGAGGCAAAATAGAGCAGTTCTTC. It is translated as CASSLRGSVGRGKIEQFF.

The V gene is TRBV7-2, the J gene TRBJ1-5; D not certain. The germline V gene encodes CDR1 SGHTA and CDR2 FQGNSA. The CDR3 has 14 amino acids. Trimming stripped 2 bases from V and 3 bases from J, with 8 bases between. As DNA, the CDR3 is TGTGCCAGCAGCTTAAGGAGAGACAATCAGCCCCAGCATTTT. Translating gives CASSLRRDNQPQHF.

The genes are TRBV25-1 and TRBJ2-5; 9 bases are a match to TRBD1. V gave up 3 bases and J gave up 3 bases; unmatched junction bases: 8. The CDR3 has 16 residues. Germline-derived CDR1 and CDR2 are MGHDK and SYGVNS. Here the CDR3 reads CASSEGDRAGEETQYF. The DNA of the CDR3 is TGTGCCAGCAGTGAGGGGGACAGGGCAGGGGAAGAGACCCAGTACTTC.

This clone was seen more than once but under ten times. The CDR3 DNA follows: TGCGCCAGCAGCCTACGAGGGGGCCTGACTGAAGCTTTCTTT. It yields the protein CASSLRGGLTEAFF. The chain is built from TRBV4-1 and TRBJ1-1, with TRBD1 matching over 7 bases. The length of the CDR3 is 14 residues. Germline CDR1 and CDR2: MGHRA and YSYEKL. J was trimmed by 5 bases and V by 4 bases; bases with no gene match: 7.

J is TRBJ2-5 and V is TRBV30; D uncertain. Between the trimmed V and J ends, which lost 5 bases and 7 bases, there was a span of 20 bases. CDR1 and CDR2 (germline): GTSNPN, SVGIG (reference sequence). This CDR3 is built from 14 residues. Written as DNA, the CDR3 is TGTGCCTGGGGGCCCGGCAGCCGCCGCGGGACCCAGTACTTC. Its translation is CAWGPGSRRGTQYF.

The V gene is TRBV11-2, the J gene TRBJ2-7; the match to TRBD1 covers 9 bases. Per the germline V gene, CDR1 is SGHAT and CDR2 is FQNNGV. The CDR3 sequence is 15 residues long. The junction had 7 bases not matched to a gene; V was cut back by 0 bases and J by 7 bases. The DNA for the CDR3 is TGTGCCAGCAGCTTAGAGATACAGGGGGCGCGTGAGCAGTACTTC. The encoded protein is CASSLEIQGAREQYF. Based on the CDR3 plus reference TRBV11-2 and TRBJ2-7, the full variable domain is EAGVAQSPRYKIIEKRQSVAFWCNPISGHATLYWYQQILGQGPKLLIQFQNNGVVDDSQLPKDRFSAERLKGVDSTLKIQPAKLEDSAVYLCASSLEIQGAREQYFGPGTRLTVT.